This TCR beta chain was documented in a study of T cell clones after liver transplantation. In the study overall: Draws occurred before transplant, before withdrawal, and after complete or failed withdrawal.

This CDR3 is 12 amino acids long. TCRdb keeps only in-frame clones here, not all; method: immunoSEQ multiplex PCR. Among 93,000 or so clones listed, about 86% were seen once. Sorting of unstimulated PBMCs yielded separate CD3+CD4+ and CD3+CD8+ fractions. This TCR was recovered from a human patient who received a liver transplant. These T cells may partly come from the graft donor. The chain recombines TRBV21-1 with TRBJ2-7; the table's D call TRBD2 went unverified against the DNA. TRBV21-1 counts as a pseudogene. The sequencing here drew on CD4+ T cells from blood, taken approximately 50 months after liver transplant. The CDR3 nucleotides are TGTGCCAGCAGCAAAGTTGAAGCCGAGCAGTACTTC. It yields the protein CASSKVEAEQYF.